These 10 T cell receptor beta chains originate from one sample sequenced in a study of graft-versus-host responses after intestinal transplantation. Their target antigens are unknown. Sequenced by immunoSEQ multiplex PCR; TCRdb stores in-frame clones only, minus some. The sample lists approximately 85,000 clones, just under 95% occurring once. Sample: unstimulated CD8+ T cells sorted from spleen or lymph node cells, taken before transplant. These receptors were obtained from a human donor who was the organ donor for an intestinal transplant.

This chain links TRBV6-1 with TRBJ1-1; D may be TRBD1 (5 bases). The CDR3 runs to 14 residues. CDR1 is MNHNS, CDR2 SASEGT, per germline. V shed 1 base and J shed 6 bases, with 12 bases lying between them. CDR3 sequence reads: CASSEGPRVAEAFF. CDR3 coding DNA: TGTGCCAGCAGTGAAGGTCCCAGGGTTGCTGAAGCTTTCTTT.

This chain uses TRBV7-9 with TRBJ2-7; D unresolved. CDR1 and CDR2 from the germline V gene are SEHNR and FQNEAQ (reference sequence). This CDR3 has 13 amino acids. Trimming shortened V by 4 bases and J by 3 bases, and 10 bases separated the two germline ends. DNA of the CDR3: TGTGCCAGCAGCTCTCCCCCCGGCTACGAGCAGTACTTC. Protein product: CASSSPPGYEQYF. Based on the CDR3 plus reference TRBV7-9 and TRBJ2-7, the full variable domain is DTGVSQNPRHKITKRGQNVTFRCDPISEHNRLYWYRQTLGQGPEFLTYFQNEAQLEKSRLLSDRFSAERPKGSFSTLEIQRTEQGDSAMYLCASSSPPGYEQYFGPGTRLTVT.

The chain combines TRBV11-1 with TRBJ2-2; possibly TRBD1 for D (6 bases). Looked up from germline, CDR1 is SGHAT and CDR2 is FQDESV (reference sequence). The CDR3 has 13 residues. Trimming took 7 bases from V and 6 from J, leaving 12 bases between them. The CDR3 loop reads CASTLAGAGELFF. The CDR3 DNA reads as TGTGCCAGCACCTTGGCAGGGGCCGGGGAGCTGTTTTTT.

The chain employs TRBV19 and TRBJ1-2, with D uncertain. Germline CDR1 reads LNHDA; CDR2 reads SQIVND (reference sequence). The CDR3 runs to 21 residues. V was cut by 9 bases and J by 4 bases, with 39 bases left in between. CDR3 bases: TGTGCCAGCGCGGGCGAGGTCTACTATTATAATGGTCTGTTCTGTGGCTATGGCTACACCTTC. Its protein is CASAGEVYYYNGLFCGYGYTF.

V gene TRBV19 combines with J gene TRBJ2-1; D remains unclear. Germline CDR1 and CDR2: LNHDA and SQIVND (reference sequence). Between the trimmed V and J ends, which lost 3 bases and 8 bases, there was a span of 11 bases. CDR3 length: 13 amino acids. The CDR3 protein is CASSIALRYEQFF. The CDR3 DNA sequence: TGTGCCAGTAGTATTGCACTGCGCTATGAGCAGTTCTTC.

The chain employs TRBV5-1 and TRBJ2-3, with D possibly being TRBD2 (7 bases). The CDR3 length is 17 residues. Trimming removed 1 base from V and 6 bases from J, with 21 bases in between. Germline lookup yields CDR1 SGHRS and CDR2 YFSETQ. CDR3 in DNA: TGCGCCAGCAGCTTGTCAGCTAGTGGGGGGGCCTTGGATACGCAGTATTTT. As protein: CASSLSASGGALDTQYF.

V usage is TRBV18 and J usage is TRBJ2-5; unclear D gene. V was clipped by 6 bases and J by 1 base, with 21 bases between them. The CDR3 runs to 17 residues. Germline-derived CDR1 and CDR2 are KGHSH and LQKENI. The CDR3 reads CASSTAPVGRPQETQYF. In DNA form, the CDR3 reads TGTGCCAGCTCGACGGCACCGGTTGGGCGTCCCCAAGAGACCCAGTACTTC. Supplemented by reference TRBV18 and TRBJ2-5, the full variable domain reads NAGVMQNPRHLVRRRGQEARLRCSPMKGHSHVYWYRQLPEEGLKFMVYLQKENIIDESGMPKERFSAEFPKEGPSILRIQQVVRGDSAAYFCASSTAPVGRPQETQYFGPGTRLLVL.

The rearrangement joins TRBV19 to TRBJ2-5, with TRBD1 as a possible D gene (5 bases). V dropped 10 bases and J dropped 4 bases, with 16 bases sitting between them. Germline lookup yields CDR1 LNHDA and CDR2 SQIVND (reference sequence). The CDR3 totals 13 residues. The CDR3 coding sequence is TGTGCCACGGATCGTTGGGGCGTAGAGACCCAGTACTTC. Translated, it gives CATDRWGVETQYF.

The chain recombines TRBV20-1 with TRBJ1-1, with D hard to call. Germline lookup yields CDR1 DFQATT and CDR2 SNEGSKA (reference sequence). This CDR3 is 11 amino acids long. V lost 3 bases to trimming and J lost 7 bases, with 9 bases between them. The CDR3 DNA sequence: TGCAGTGCTAGCCCCACGAGTGAAGCTTTCTTT. Protein: CSASPTSEAFF.

The V and J genes are TRBV25-1 and TRBJ1-2; D unclear. The CDR3 contains 13 residues. Germline assignment: CDR1 MGHDK and CDR2 SYGVNS. The V end lost 1 base, the J end lost 6 bases, and 9 bases lay between the germline ends. Written as DNA, the CDR3 is TGTGCCAGCAGTGAATGGGCCGGGGATGGCTACACCTTC. This codes for CASSEWAGDGYTF.